Sequencing of this T cell receptor (beta chain) was carried out in a study of cytomegalovirus exposure and HLA in healthy donors. The CDR3 runs to 14 residues. The V gene lost 4 bases and the J gene lost 0 bases, with 10 bases spanning the gap. CDR1 and CDR2 (germline): SNHLY, FYNNEI. 60 Vbeta and 13 Jbeta primers were used in PCR. The table came from immunoSEQ multiplex PCR; TCRdb's copy has only in-frame clones and leaves some out. The table has about 120,000 clones, approximately 69% seen once. This chain connects TRBV2 to TRBJ2-7; D unresolved. Source material: PBMCs. The sequence was obtained from a man in his forties or fifties in good health and CMV-seropositive. The CDR3 DNA reads TGTGCCAGCAGTGTGCGGCGGAGCTCCTACGAGCAGTACTTC. Residues: CASSVRRSSYEQYF. The variable domain in full, with the rest retrieved from reference TRBV2 and TRBJ2-7, is EPEVTQTPSHQVTQMGQEVILRCVPISNHLYFYWYRQILGQKVEFLVSFYNNEISEKSEIFDDQFSVERPDGSNFTLKIRSTKLEDSAMYFCASSVRRSSYEQYFGPGTRLTVT.